This T cell receptor beta chain derives from a study of blood T cell repertoires in COVID-19. Losses at the gene ends were 3 bases for V and 5 bases for J; bases not matched to a gene: 9. CDR1 and CDR2 from the germline V gene are GTSNPN and SVGIG (reference sequence). The CDR3 has 14 residues. Data came from immunoSEQ multiplex PCR; TCRdb stores just in-frame clones and leaves some out. The sample comprises about 80,000 clones, around 89% of which are singletons, and under 7.5% rests with the top ten. The material sequenced was peripheral blood. The clonotype was recovered from a woman aged 80 or older with acute or convalescent COVID-19. The chain combines TRBV30 with TRBJ2-5; TRBD1 matches at 7 bases. The CDR3 loop reads CAWRTTGSGETQYF. CDR3 bases: TGTGCCTGGAGGACGACAGGGTCCGGGGAGACCCAGTACTTC.